Described below is a single T cell receptor beta chain sequence and its context. What it binds is unknown. Investigators took roughly 10 milliliters of peripheral blood from every donor. Each sample gave at least 7 million isolated PBMCs. The data were obtained in a study of blood T cells in healthy people across ages. Regarding the study as a whole: TCR beta diversity, measured per million T cells, fell in a roughly linear way with age.

The CDR3 is made up of 14 amino acids. Germline CDR1 reads DFQATT; CDR2 reads SNEGSKA (reference sequence). Trimming cost V 6 bases and J 4 bases, with 16 bases left between them. A sample-barcoded 5' primer and a J-beta primer mix were used in a second PCR of roughly 7 to 11 cycles. Sequencing of every sample gave 2.5 million or more CDR3-containing paired-end reads. Each CDR3 protein gets one entry after TCRdb re-called the 5' RACE reads with MiXCR. The sample yields some 1.8 million distinct CDR3 sequences, about two fifths seen once. This sequence joins TRBV20-1 and TRBJ1-5; D gene unclear. The source is a human donor in good health. Sequencing was performed on blood. The CDR3 loop reads CSAEDGESNQPQHF. The CDR3 nucleotides read TGCAGTGCCGAGGACGGAGAGTCGAATCAGCCCCAGCATTTT.